This passage covers 3 T cell receptor beta chains from one sample sequenced in a study of identical twins. TCRdb redid the calling of the 5' RACE reads with MiXCR, one entry per CDR3 protein. The repertoire holds just under 550,000 distinct CDR3 sequences, with 15% as singletons. This sample also belongs to another study, concerning yellow fever vaccine responses in identical twins.

Sequenced material: CD4+ T cells sorted from blood. These receptors originate from a woman younger than 30 in good health.

This clonotype was counted only a few times. This chain connects TRBV20-1 to TRBJ2-7; no reliable D call. CDR1 is DFQATT, CDR2 SNEGSKA, per germline (reference sequence). CDR3 length equals 11 residues. With 8 bases removed from V and 3 bases from J, the gap between germline ends came to 11 bases. This CDR3 is CSLVEIYEQYF. CDR3 coding DNA: TGCAGTCTAGTCGAGATCTACGAGCAGTACTTC.

This sequence joins TRBV24-1 and TRBJ2-1; TRBD1 agrees at 7 bases. The junction had 15 bases not matched to a gene; V was cut back by 6 bases and J by 5 bases. The V gene's germline CDR1 is KGHDR and CDR2 SFDVKD. CDR3 length: 17 residues. In DNA form, the CDR3 reads TGTGCCACCAGTCACACACCAACCGGGACAGCGAACAATGAGCAGTTCTTC. This gives the protein CATSHTPTGTANNEQFF.

V gene TRBV9 combines with J gene TRBJ2-3, with TRBD1 identical over 9 bases. Trimming took 2 bases from V and 4 from J; bases not matched to a gene: 5. Germline V gives CDR1 SGDLS, CDR2 YYNGEE. This CDR3 region has 15 residues. The CDR3 protein is CASSVQDRGPDTQYF. The CDR3 coding sequence is TGTGCCAGCAGCGTTCAGGACAGGGGTCCAGATACGCAGTATTTT.